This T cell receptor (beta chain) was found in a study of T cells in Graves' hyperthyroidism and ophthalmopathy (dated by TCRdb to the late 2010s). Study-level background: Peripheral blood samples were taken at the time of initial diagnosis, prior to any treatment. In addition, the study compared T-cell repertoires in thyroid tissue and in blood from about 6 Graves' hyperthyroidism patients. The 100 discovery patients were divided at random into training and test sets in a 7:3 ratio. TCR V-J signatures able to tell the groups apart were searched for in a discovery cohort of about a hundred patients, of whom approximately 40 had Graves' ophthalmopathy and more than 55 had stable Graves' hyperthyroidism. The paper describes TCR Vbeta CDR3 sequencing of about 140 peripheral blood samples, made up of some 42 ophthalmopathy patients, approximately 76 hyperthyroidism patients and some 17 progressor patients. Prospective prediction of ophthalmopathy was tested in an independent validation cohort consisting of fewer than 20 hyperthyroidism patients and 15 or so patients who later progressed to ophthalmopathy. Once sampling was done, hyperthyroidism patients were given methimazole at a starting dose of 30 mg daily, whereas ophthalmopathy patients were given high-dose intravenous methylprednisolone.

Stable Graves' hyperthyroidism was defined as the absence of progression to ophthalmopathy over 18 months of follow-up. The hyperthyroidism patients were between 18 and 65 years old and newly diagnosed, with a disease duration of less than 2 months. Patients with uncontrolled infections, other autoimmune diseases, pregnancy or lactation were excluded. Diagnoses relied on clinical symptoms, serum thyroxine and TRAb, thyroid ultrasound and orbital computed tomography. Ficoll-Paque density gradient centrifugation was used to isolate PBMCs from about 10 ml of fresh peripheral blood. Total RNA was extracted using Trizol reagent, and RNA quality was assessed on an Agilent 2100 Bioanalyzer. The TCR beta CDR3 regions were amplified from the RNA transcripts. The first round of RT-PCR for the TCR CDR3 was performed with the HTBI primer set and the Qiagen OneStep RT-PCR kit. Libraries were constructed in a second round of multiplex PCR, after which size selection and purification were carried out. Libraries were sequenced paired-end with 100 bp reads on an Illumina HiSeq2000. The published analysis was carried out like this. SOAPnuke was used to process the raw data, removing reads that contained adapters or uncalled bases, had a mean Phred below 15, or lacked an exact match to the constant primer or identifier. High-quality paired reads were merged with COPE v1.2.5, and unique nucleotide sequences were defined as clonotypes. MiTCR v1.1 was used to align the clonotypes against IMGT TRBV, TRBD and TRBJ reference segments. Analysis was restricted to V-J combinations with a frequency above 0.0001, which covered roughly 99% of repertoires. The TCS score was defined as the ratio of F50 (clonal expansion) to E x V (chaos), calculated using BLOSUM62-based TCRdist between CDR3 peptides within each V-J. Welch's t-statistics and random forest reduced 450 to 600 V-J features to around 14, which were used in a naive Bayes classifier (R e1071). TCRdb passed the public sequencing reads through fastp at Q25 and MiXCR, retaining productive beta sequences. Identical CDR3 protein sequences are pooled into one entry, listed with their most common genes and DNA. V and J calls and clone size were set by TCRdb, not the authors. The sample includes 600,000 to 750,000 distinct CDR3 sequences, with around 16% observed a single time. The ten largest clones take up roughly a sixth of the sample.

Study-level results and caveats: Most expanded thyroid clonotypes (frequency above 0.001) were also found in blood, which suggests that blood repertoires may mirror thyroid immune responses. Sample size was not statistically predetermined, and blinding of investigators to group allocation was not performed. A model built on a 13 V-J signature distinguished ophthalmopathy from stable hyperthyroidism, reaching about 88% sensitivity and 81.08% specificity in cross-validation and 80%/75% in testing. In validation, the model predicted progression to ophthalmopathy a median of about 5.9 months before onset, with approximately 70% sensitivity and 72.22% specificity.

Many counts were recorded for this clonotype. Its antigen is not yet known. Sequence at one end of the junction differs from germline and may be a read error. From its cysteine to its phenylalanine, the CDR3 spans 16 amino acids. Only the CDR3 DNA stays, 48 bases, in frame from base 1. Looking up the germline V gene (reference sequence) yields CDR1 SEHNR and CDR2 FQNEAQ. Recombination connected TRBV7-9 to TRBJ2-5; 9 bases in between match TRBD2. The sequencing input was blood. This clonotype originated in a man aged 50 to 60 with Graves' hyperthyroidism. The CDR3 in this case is CASSLAGLGTQETQYF. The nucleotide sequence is TGTGCCAGCAGCCTAGCGGGGCTGGGAACCCAAGAGACCCAGTACTTC. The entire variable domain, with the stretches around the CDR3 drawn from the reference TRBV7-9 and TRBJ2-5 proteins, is DTGVSQNPRHKITKRGQNVTFRCDPISEHNRLYWYRQTLGQGPEFLTYFQNEAQLEKSRLLSDRFSAERPKGSFSTLEIQRTEQGDSAMYLCASSLAGLGTQETQYFGPGTRLLVL.